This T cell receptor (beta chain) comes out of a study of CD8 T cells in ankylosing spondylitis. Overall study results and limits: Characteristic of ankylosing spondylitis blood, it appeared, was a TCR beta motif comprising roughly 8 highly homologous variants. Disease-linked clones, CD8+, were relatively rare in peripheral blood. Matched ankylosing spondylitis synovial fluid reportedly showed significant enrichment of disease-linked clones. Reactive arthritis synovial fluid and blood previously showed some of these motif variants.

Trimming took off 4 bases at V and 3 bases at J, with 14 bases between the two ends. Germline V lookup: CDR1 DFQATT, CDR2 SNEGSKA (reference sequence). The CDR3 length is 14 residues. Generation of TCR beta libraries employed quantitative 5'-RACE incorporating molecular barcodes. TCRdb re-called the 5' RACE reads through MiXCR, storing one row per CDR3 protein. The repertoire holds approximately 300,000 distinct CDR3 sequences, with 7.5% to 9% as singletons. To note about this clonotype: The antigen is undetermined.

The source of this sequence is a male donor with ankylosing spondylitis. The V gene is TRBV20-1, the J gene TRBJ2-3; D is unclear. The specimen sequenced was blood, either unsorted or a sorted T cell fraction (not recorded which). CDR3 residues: CSANEVGWTDTQYF. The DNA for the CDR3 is TGCAGTGCTAATGAAGTGGGCTGGACAGATACGCAGTATTTT.